A single sample is the source of the 26 T cell receptor beta chains below, sequenced in a study of blood T cell repertoires in COVID-19. Clones were read by immunoSEQ multiplex PCR, and TCRdb kept only the in-frame ones, dropping some. The repertoire includes 140,000 to 150,000 clones, 87% of them detected once, and roughly 3.9% sits in the top ten. The sample taken for sequencing was PBMCs or T cells enriched from blood (not recorded which). The source is a woman in her thirties or forties who had been exposed to COVID-19.

The chain uses TRBV3-1 (or the pseudogene TRBV3-2) and TRBJ1-1; tentatively, D is TRBD1 (6 bases). The CDR3 runs 14 residues. With 3 bases removed from V and 6 bases from J, the gap between germline ends came to 14 bases. Germline assignment: CDR1 LGHDT and CDR2 YNNKEL (reference sequence). The CDR3 DNA reads as TGTGCCAGCAGCCATAACGTACAGGGCCCTGAAGCTTTCTTT. Protein: CASSHNVQGPEAFF.

This chain joins TRBV21-1 and TRBJ2-2; TRBD1 reflects the table's D call only, with no check against the DNA. TRBV21-1 counts as a pseudogene. CDR3 length: 18 residues. CDR3 sequence reads: CASSKALGTGGNTGELFF. The CDR3 DNA is TGTGCCAGCAGCAAAGCGCTCGGGACAGGGGGCAACACCGGGGAGCTGTTTTTT.

CDR3 in amino acids: CASSHDRGVGYNEQFF. CDR3 nucleotide sequence: TGTGCCAGCAGCCACGACAGGGGCGTAGGATACAATGAGCAGTTCTTC. This rearrangement joins TRBV27 to TRBJ2-1; 8 bases match TRBD1. Germline CDR1 reads MNHEY; CDR2 reads SMNVEV (reference sequence). The CDR3 runs to 16 residues. V lost 6 bases and J lost 4; bases outside the gene matches: 11.

This chain's CDR3 is CSAQYRGGLNNEQFF. In DNA form, the CDR3 reads TGCAGCGCCCAGTATCGGGGGGGGTTGAATAATGAGCAGTTCTTC. The genes are TRBV29-1 and TRBJ2-1, with TRBD2 matching over 8 bases. J was trimmed by 7 bases and V by 7 bases; bases with no gene match: 15. The V gene's germline CDR1 is SQVTM and CDR2 ANQGSEA. CDR3 size: 15 residues.

V usage is TRBV7-2 and J usage is TRBJ1-5; no firm D call. The length of the CDR3 is 15 residues. CDR1 SGHTA and CDR2 FQGNSA come from the germline V gene. V lost 3 bases and J 0 bases, leaving 9 bases between the germline ends. The CDR3: CASSFAGISNQPQHF. DNA of the CDR3: TGTGCCAGCAGCTTTGCGGGAATTAGCAATCAGCCCCAGCATTTT.

This rearrangement joins TRBV9 to TRBJ2-6; 8 positions agree with TRBD2. The junction had 3 bases not matched to a gene; V was cut back by 3 bases and J by 4 bases. The V gene's germline CDR1 is SGDLS and CDR2 YYNGEE. The length of the CDR3 is 15 residues. Here the CDR3 DNA reads TGTGCCAGCAGCGGCGGGGGGAGAGGGGCCAACGTCCTGACTTTC. Translated: CASSGGGRGANVLTF. Drawing the rest from reference TRBV9 and TRBJ2-6, the complete variable domain is DSGVTQTPKHLITATGQRVTLRCSPRSGDLSVYWYQQSLDQGLQFLIQYYNGEERAKGNILERFSAQQFPDLHSELNLSSLELGDSALYFCASSGGGRGANVLTFGAGSRLTVL.

This clone was detected only once. The V gene is TRBV6-5, the J gene TRBJ1-2, with D perhaps TRBD1 (5 bases). Deletions cut 7 bases from V and 2 bases from J, with 11 bases between. CDR3 length equals 13 residues. CDR1 is MNHEY, CDR2 SVGAGI, per germline. CDR3 DNA: TGTGCCAGCACGGGGGGGAACAACTATGGCTACACCTTC. This sequence encodes CASTGGNNYGYTF.

This chain connects TRBV5-4 to TRBJ2-3, with TRBD1 matching 7 bases. Germline V gene sequence: CDR1 SGHNT, CDR2 YYREEE (reference sequence). Trimming at V came to 6 bases and at J to 6 bases, leaving 13 bases not matched to a gene. The CDR3 extends over 15 amino acids. CDR3 region: CASNLVGQASDTQYF. The CDR3 DNA sequence: TGTGCCAGCAACCTAGTCGGACAGGCCTCGGATACGCAGTATTTT.

The V call is TRBV11-2, the J call TRBJ2-7, with D possibly matching TRBD1 (5 bases). The V and J ends lost 5 bases and 3 bases respectively, with 17 bases between them. Germline assignment: CDR1 SGHAT and CDR2 FQNNGV. This CDR3 comprises 15 residues. The CDR3 coding sequence is TGTGCCAGCAGCCCCAACCGACAGAGTAACTACGAGCAGTACTTC. It yields the protein CASSPNRQSNYEQYF. The entire variable domain, with the rest obtained from reference TRBV11-2 and TRBJ2-7, is as follows: EAGVAQSPRYKIIEKRQSVAFWCNPISGHATLYWYQQILGQGPKLLIQFQNNGVVDDSQLPKDRFSAERLKGVDSTLKIQPAKLEDSAVYLCASSPNRQSNYEQYFGPGTRLTVT.

The V gene is TRBV28, the J gene TRBJ1-2; D unclear. Germline assignment: CDR1 MDHEN and CDR2 SYDVKM. V lost 6 bases and J 5 bases, leaving 16 bases between the germline ends. This CDR3 region has 14 residues. Written as DNA, the CDR3 is TGTGCCAGCAGCGTGCCTCGGGGTTTTTATGGCTACACCTTC. It is translated as CASSVPRGFYGYTF.

V usage is TRBV10-2 and J usage is TRBJ2-3, with 7 positions matching TRBD2. Germline-derived CDR1 and CDR2 are WSHSY and SAAADI. Trimming removed 7 bases from V and 2 bases from J; junction bases left unmatched: 9. The CDR3 consists of 15 residues. The chain's CDR3 is CASKSGGDLTDTQYF. CDR3 in DNA: TGCGCCAGCAAATCGGGGGGTGATCTCACAGATACGCAGTATTTT.

The rearrangement joins TRBV19 to TRBJ2-7; the D is unclear. The CDR3 runs 13 residues. Germline V CDR1 and CDR2: LNHDA, SQIVND (reference sequence). V gave up 3 bases and J gave up 0 bases, with 6 bases separating them. The CDR3, as DNA: TGTGCCAGTAGTATGGCCAGCTCCTACGAGCAGTACTTC. This sequence encodes CASSMASSYEQYF.

The V and J genes are TRBV29-1 and TRBJ1-5, with 11 bases aligning to TRBD1. V was pared by 6 bases and J by 0 bases, with 4 bases of the junction left unmatched. Looked up from germline, CDR1 is SQVTM and CDR2 is ANQGSEA. CDR3 length: 15 amino acids. CDR3 nucleotides: TGCAGCGTAAGGACAGGGGGCGTTAGCAATCAGCCCCAGCATTTT. Residues: CSVRTGGVSNQPQHF. Using reference TRBV29-1 and TRBJ1-5 for the parts outside the CDR3, the full variable domain is SAVISQKPSRDICQRGTSLTIQCQVDSQVTMMFWYRQQPGQSLTLIATANQGSEATYESGFVIDKFPISRPNLTFSTLTVSNMSPEDSSIYLCSVRTGGVSNQPQHFGDGTRLSIL.

The J gene is TRBJ1-4, the V gene TRBV5-1; TRBD1 is a possible D gene (5 bases). Trimming took off 4 bases at V and 5 bases at J, with 18 bases between the two ends. CDR1 is SGHRS, CDR2 YFSETQ, per germline. The CDR3 runs 16 residues. The CDR3 DNA is TGCGCCAGCAGCGCTTCTTGGGGGGGACCAAATGAAAAACTGTTTTTT. It codes for CASSASWGGPNEKLFF.

This chain joins TRBV14 and TRBJ1-1, with TRBD1 matching 7 bases. CDR3 size: 14 residues. J gave up 7 bases and V 5 bases, and 10 bases lay outside the gene matches. CDR1 is SGHDN and CDR2 is FVKESK in the germline V gene. The DNA of the CDR3 is TGTGCCAGCAGCATGAGACAGGGTCGGCTTGAAGCTTTCTTT. Translating it yields CASSMRQGRLEAFF.

J is TRBJ1-6 and V is TRBV11-1; 9 bases map to TRBD1. Trimming at V came to 6 bases and at J to 9 bases, leaving 9 bases not matched to a gene. CDR3 length equals 15 residues. Germline loops: CDR1 SGHAT, CDR2 FQDESV (reference sequence). For the CDR3, the DNA is TGTGCCAGCAGGTTTACCGGGACAGGGCCTTCACCCCTCCACTTT. It encodes CASRFTGTGPSPLHF.

V usage is TRBV7-2 and J usage is TRBJ1-1, with unresolved D. V shed 1 base and J shed 0 bases, with 3 bases lying between them. In germline, CDR1 is SGHTA, CDR2 FQGNSA. This CDR3 spans 13 amino acids. The DNA of the CDR3 is TGTGCCAGCAGCTTAGATATGAACACTGAAGCTTTCTTT. Protein sequence: CASSLDMNTEAFF.

The chain links TRBV3-1 (or the pseudogene TRBV3-2) to TRBJ2-2; D is uncertain. The V end lost 4 bases, the J end lost 6 bases, and 12 bases lay between the germline ends. The germline V gene has CDR1 LGHDT and CDR2 YNNKEL (reference sequence). The CDR3 length is 14 residues. The CDR3 region is CASSPLTPPGELFF. CDR3 DNA: TGTGCCAGCAGCCCTTTGACTCCCCCCGGGGAGCTGTTTTTT.

This clone was detected once. V usage is TRBV5-1 and J usage is TRBJ2-1, with TRBD1 matching 9 bases. Germline CDR1 SGHRS, CDR2 YFSETQ. The junction had 5 bases not matched to a gene; V was cut back by 5 bases and J by 2 bases. The CDR3 length is 15 residues. The CDR3 bases are TGCGCCAGCAGTTCCGGGACAGGGACCTACAATGAGCAGTTCTTC. This encodes CASSSGTGTYNEQFF.

The rearrangement uses TRBV7-9 and TRBJ1-5; no reliable D call. CDR1 is SEHNR and CDR2 is FQNEAQ in the germline V gene (reference sequence). The CDR3 is 16 amino acids. Trimming stripped 5 bases from V and 3 bases from J, with 17 bases between. The DNA of the CDR3 is TGTGCCAGCAGCGTTTCGGCCCAATGGGCCAATCAGCCCCAGCATTTT. It codes for CASSVSAQWANQPQHF.

This sequence joins TRBV9 and TRBJ1-1; 10 bases are a match to TRBD1. CDR1 SGDLS and CDR2 YYNGEE come from the germline V gene. V lost 4 bases, J lost 6 bases, and 6 bases stayed unmatched. The CDR3 covers 14 residues. CDR3 bases: TGTGCCAGCAGCTTCACCGGGACAGGGGCTGAAGCTTTCTTT. Translating it yields CASSFTGTGAEAFF.

This clone appeared once. The chain carries TRBV5-1 and TRBJ2-4; 8 bases are shared with TRBD1. The CDR3 runs 13 residues. Germline CDR1 SGHRS, CDR2 YFSETQ. Trimming took 5 bases from V and 8 from J; bases not matched to a gene: 6. CDR3 bases: TGCGCCAGCAGGCCAACAGGGGGTGACATTCAGTACTTC. It encodes CASRPTGGDIQYF.

This chain links TRBV19 with TRBJ2-5, with 7 nucleotides matching TRBD2. V was clipped by 2 bases and J by 1 base; unmatched bases: 10. The length of the CDR3 is 17 residues. Germline assignment: CDR1 LNHDA and CDR2 SQIVND (reference sequence). The DNA for the CDR3 is TGTGCCAGTAGTATACTCCCCGGACTAGTGGGCCAAGAGACCCAGTACTTC. Translating gives CASSILPGLVGQETQYF.

This clone was seen a few times. The chain has TRBV4-3 and TRBJ2-3; 9 nucleotides line up with TRBD1. With V trimmed by 4 bases and J by 4 bases, 9 bases remained unmatched. This CDR3 contains 16 residues. The germline V gene has CDR1 LGHNA and CDR2 YSLEER. CDR3 sequence reads: CASSPHAGQGADTQYF. CDR3 DNA: TGCGCCAGCAGCCCCCACGCGGGACAGGGCGCAGATACGCAGTATTTT.

The chain employs TRBV4-2 and TRBJ2-3; 9 nucleotides match TRBD2. This CDR3 spans 16 amino acids. The junction had 7 bases not matched to a gene; V was cut back by 1 base and J by 5 bases. In germline, CDR1 is LGHNA, CDR2 YNFKEQ. In DNA form, the CDR3 reads TGTGCCAGCAGCCAAGGGTCTGGCGGGGGGGTAGATACGCAGTATTTT. This translates into CASSQGSGGGVDTQYF.

The chain links TRBV18 to TRBJ1-3; 7 nucleotides agree with TRBD1. Germline trimming cut 5 bases from V and 0 bases from J; bases unmatched to any gene: 7. Germline V gene lookup returns CDR1 KGHSH and CDR2 LQKENI. The CDR3 has 16 residues. CDR3 loop: CASSTAQGSSGNTIYF. In nucleotides, the CDR3 is TGTGCCAGCTCAACCGCACAGGGGAGCTCTGGAAACACCATATATTTT.